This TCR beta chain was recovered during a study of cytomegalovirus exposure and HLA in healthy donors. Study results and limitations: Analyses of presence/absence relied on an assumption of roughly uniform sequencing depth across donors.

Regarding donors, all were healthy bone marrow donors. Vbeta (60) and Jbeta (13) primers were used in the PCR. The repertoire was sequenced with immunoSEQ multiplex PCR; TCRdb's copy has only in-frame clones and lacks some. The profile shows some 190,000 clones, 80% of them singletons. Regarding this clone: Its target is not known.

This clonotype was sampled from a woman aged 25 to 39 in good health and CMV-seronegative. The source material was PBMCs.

CDR3 residues: CASSLLGERTEAFF. The CDR3 DNA is TGTGCCAGCAGCTTACTGGGAGAGAGGACTGAAGCTTTCTTT. The rearrangement joins TRBV7-6 to TRBJ1-1; D unresolved. Germline V gene lookup returns CDR1 SGHVS and CDR2 FNYEAQ. The CDR3 covers 14 residues. Trimming pared 2 bases from V and 5 bases from J, leaving 12 bases between.